This TCR beta chain was obtained from a study of blood T cell repertoires in COVID-19. Study summary: Acute and convalescent COVID-19 samples came from the United States, Italy and Spain. Sources were T cells, B-cell-depleted T cells, or PBMCs; the material itself was cDNA or gDNA.

Cohort 3 recovered donors had two negative PCRs, clearance, or symptom resolution. CDR3 length: 12 amino acids. Germline V CDR1 and CDR2: SGDLS, YYNGEE. V lost 0 bases, J lost 6 bases, and 4 bases lay in between. Study processing details: The authors estimated nucleated cell counts from reference gene primer amplification. The protocol was immunoSEQ multiplex PCR, while the TCRdb copy is restricted to in-frame clones and leaves out a portion. The V and J calls and clone size are taken from that table; D and trimming were inferred from the DNA. The profile shows under 250,000 clones, roughly four fifths of them singletons.

Sequencing used PBMCs or T cells enriched from blood (not recorded which). The chain carries TRBV9 and TRBJ1-5; D gene ambiguous. The TCR sequence derives from a woman aged 55-75 years who had recovered from COVID-19. The chain's CDR3 is CASSVDGQPQHF. In DNA, the CDR3 is TGTGCCAGCAGCGTAGACGGTCAGCCCCAGCATTTT.